This TCR beta chain was sequenced for a study of immune evolution from preneoplasia to lung adenocarcinoma. The V gene's germline CDR1 is KGHSH and CDR2 LQKENI. Trimming stripped 5 bases from V and 3 bases from J, with 13 bases between. The CDR3 is 14 residues long. Whole-study findings and limits: Normal lung had the highest top T cell clone frequencies. Compared with EGFR-mutant or double wild-type lesions, KRAS-mutant nodules were more clonal. Clonality was highest in normal lung, lower in later-stage lesions apparently.

Patients had resection in Japan or China between about 2014 and 2018. Concerning this clone: What it recognizes is unknown.

Here immunoSEQ multiplex PCR was the method, and the copy in TCRdb shows in-frame clones only, minus some. The repertoire holds several thousand clones, with 60% to 75% as singletons. This clonotype was sampled from a person in their sixties or seventies with lung adenocarcinoma. Material: FFPE lung adenocarcinoma in situ tissue. This chain uses TRBV18 with TRBJ1-2; D remains ambiguous. The CDR3 nucleotides read TGTGCCAGCTCATTCAGCGGGTCGGACTATGGCTACACCTTC. It encodes CASSFSGSDYGYTF.